The 7 T cell receptor beta chains below were found in one sample sequenced in a study of cytomegalovirus exposure and HLA in healthy donors. This PCR relied on a set of 60 Vbeta primers and 13 Jbeta primers. The protocol was immunoSEQ multiplex PCR, while the TCRdb copy is restricted to in-frame clones and leaves out a portion. This table holds fewer than 70,000 clones. Sequenced material: PBMCs. The receptors derive from a woman between 18 and 30 years old in good health and CMV-seronegative.

The chain joins TRBV9 to TRBJ2-1; 9 bases match TRBD2. The V gene end was trimmed by 0 bases and the J gene end by 5 bases; junction bases not matched to a gene: 9. The length of the CDR3 is 17 residues. From germline, CDR1 is SGDLS and CDR2 YYNGEE. The CDR3 region has the DNA TGTGCCAGCAGCGTAGGCATTAGCGGGGGCCTTGACAATGAGCAGTTCTTC. Encoded protein: CASSVGISGGLDNEQFF.

In DNA, the CDR3 is TGCAGCGTAGACCAGGGGCCAGACTATGGCTACACCTTC. It codes for CSVDQGPDYGYTF. The gene calls are TRBV29-1 and TRBJ1-2, with TRBD1 as a possible D gene (6 bases). The CDR3 is made up of 13 amino acids. V lost 6 bases, J lost 3 bases, and 14 bases lay in between. Germline lookup yields CDR1 SQVTM and CDR2 ANQGSEA.

The chain links TRBV5-6 to TRBJ2-7, with TRBD2 identical over 8 bases. From germline, CDR1 is SGHDT and CDR2 YYEEEE. This CDR3 has 14 amino acids. V trimming: 0 bases; J trimming: 5 bases; junction bases outside the gene matches: 4. CDR3 coding DNA: TGTGCCAGCAGCTTGGGACTAGCGATAAACGAGCAGTACTTC. This encodes CASSLGLAINEQYF.

The chain recombines TRBV19 with TRBJ2-7; 10 bases map to TRBD2. V was clipped by 3 bases and J by 2 bases; unmatched bases: 7. Germline values: CDR1 LNHDA, CDR2 SQIVND (reference sequence). This CDR3 spans 16 amino acids. Written as DNA, the CDR3 is TGTGCCAGTAGTATGGGGCCTAGCGGGAGTCCCTACGAGCAGTACTTC. This encodes CASSMGPSGSPYEQYF.

The chain joins TRBV2 to TRBJ1-1; D is perhaps TRBD1 (5 bases). Per the germline V gene, CDR1 is SNHLY and CDR2 is FYNNEI. The CDR3 spans 13 residues. The V gene lost 7 bases and the J gene lost 4 bases, with 13 bases spanning the gap. The CDR3 reads CASILDTRTEAFF. Written as DNA, the CDR3 is TGTGCCAGCATTCTGGACACACGCACTGAAGCTTTCTTT. Full variable domain (missing parts from reference TRBV2 and TRBJ1-1): EPEVTQTPSHQVTQMGQEVILRCVPISNHLYFYWYRQILGQKVEFLVSFYNNEISEKSEIFDDQFSVERPDGSNFTLKIRSTKLEDSAMYFCASILDTRTEAFFGQGTRLTVV.

The chain carries TRBV27 and TRBJ1-5, with D tentatively TRBD1 (6 bases). The CDR3 extends over 13 amino acids. The germline CDR1 and CDR2 sequences are MNHEY and SMNVEV (reference sequence). The ends were cut back, 3 bases at V and 10 bases at J, with 13 bases in the middle. The CDR3 region has the DNA TGTGCCAGCAGTTTGGCGGGGGCAGGACCCCAGCATTTT. Residues: CASSLAGAGPQHF.

The V gene is TRBV29-1, the J gene TRBJ1-1; possible D gene TRBD1, 5 bases. CDR1 and CDR2 from the germline V gene are SQVTM and ANQGSEA. Trimming took off 3 bases at V and 3 bases at J, with 11 bases between the two ends. The CDR3 is 13 residues long. CDR3 DNA sequence: TGCAGCGTTGAGTTAGGGGCATACACTGAAGCTTTCTTT. This sequence encodes CSVELGAYTEAFF.